The 8 T cell receptor beta chains in this list originate from one sample, sequenced in a study of shared clonotypes between healthy human individuals. TCRdb's table, derived via immunoSEQ multiplex PCR, lists solely in-frame clones and lacks some. The sample lists about 2 million clones, roughly 96% occurring once. The specimen was naive CD4+ T cells sorted from blood. The subset was: CD45RA+ positively selected. These receptors were collected from a man aged 18 to 29 in good health.

This rearrangement joins TRBV10-2 to TRBJ1-6, with 9 bases matching TRBD1. Germline CDR1 reads WSHSY; CDR2 reads SAAADI. The CDR3 length is 16 residues. With 2 bases clipped from V and 4 bases from J, the junction kept 3 bases outside the gene matches. CDR3 amino acids: CASSEGDRVYNSPLHF. The CDR3 coding sequence is TGCGCCAGCAGTGAGGGGGACAGGGTTTATAATTCACCCCTCCACTTT.

The chain couples TRBV7-2 to TRBJ2-3, with D hard to call. V lost 2 bases and J lost 8, with 8 bases in between. Germline values: CDR1 SGHTA, CDR2 FQGNSA. This CDR3 spans 12 amino acids. The DNA of the CDR3 is TGTGCCAGCAGCTTAATGTTCGGTACGCAGTATTTT. It translates to CASSLMFGTQYF.

This sequence joins TRBV5-8 and TRBJ1-6; 7 positions match TRBD1. Unmatched junction bases numbered 12, after V lost 4 bases and J lost 14 bases. The CDR3 is made up of 14 amino acids. Germline V gene data show CDR1 as SGHTS and CDR2 as YDEGEE. The DNA of the CDR3 is TGTGCCAGCAGCCATCGGGCAGGGGGGGCAGCCCTCCACTTT. It encodes CASSHRAGGAALHF.

The chain has TRBV28 and TRBJ1-1; a possible D gene is TRBD1 (5 bases). From germline, CDR1 is MDHEN and CDR2 SYDVKM. V lost 2 bases to trimming and J lost 6 bases, with 13 bases between them. The length of the CDR3 is 14 residues. In DNA form, the CDR3 reads TGTGCCAGCAGTTTAGAGGGGTGGGCTGCTGAAGCTTTCTTT. This translates into CASSLEGWAAEAFF.

The gene calls are TRBV4-1 and TRBJ2-7; TRBD1 aligns across 7 bases. The germline V gene has CDR1 MGHRA and CDR2 YSYEKL. Unmatched junction bases numbered 6, after V lost 4 bases and J lost 3 bases. The CDR3 spans 14 residues. The CDR3 sequence: CASSLRDSDYEQYF. The CDR3 nucleotides read TGCGCCAGCAGCCTCCGGGACAGCGACTACGAGCAGTACTTC.

The rearrangement uses TRBV30 and TRBJ1-4; the match to TRBD1 covers 7 bases. The length of the CDR3 is 12 residues. CDR1 is GTSNPN and CDR2 is SVGIG in the germline V gene (reference sequence). Unmatched junction bases numbered 5, after V lost 8 bases and J lost 5 bases. The CDR3 loop reads CAESQGNEKLFF. Written as DNA, the CDR3 is TGTGCCGAGTCACAGGGGAATGAAAAACTGTTTTTT.

Points on this clone: Other DNA sequences in this specimen translate into the identical CDR3. The V gene is TRBV30, the J gene TRBJ2-5, with D tentatively TRBD2 (5 bases). The V end lost 0 bases, the J end lost 5 bases, and 7 bases lay between the germline ends. This CDR3 contains 12 residues. Germline CDR1 reads GTSNPN; CDR2 reads SVGIG (reference sequence). The CDR3 sequence: CAWSVRGETQYF. DNA of the CDR3: TGTGCCTGGAGTGTACGAGGGGAGACCCAGTACTTC.

The V and J genes are TRBV5-1 and TRBJ2-4, with 12 bases identical to TRBD1. The CDR3 contains 17 residues. Per germline, CDR1 SGHRS and CDR2 YFSETQ. V was clipped by 5 bases and J by 7 bases; unmatched bases: 13. Here the CDR3 DNA reads TGCGCCAGCAGTCCCGGGACAGGGGGCGAGTCACTTAACATTCAGTACTTC. This gives the protein CASSPGTGGESLNIQYF.